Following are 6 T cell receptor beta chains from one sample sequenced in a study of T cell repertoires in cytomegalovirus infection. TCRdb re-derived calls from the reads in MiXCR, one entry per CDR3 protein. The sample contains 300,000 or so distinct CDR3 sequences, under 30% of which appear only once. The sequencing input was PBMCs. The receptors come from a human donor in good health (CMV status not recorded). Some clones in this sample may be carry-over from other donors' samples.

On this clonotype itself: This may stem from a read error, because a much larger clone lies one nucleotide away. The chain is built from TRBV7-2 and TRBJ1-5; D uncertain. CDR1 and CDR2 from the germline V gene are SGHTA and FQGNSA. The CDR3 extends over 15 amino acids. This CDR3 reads CASSLASGGNGPQNF. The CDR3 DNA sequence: TGTGCCAGCAGCTTAGCGAGTGGTGGCAATGGGCCCCAGAATTTT.

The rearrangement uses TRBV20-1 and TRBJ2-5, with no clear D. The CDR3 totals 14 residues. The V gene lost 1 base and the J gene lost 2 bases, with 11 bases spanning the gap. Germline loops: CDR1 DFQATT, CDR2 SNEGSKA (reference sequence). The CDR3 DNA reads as TGCAGTGCTAGAGTTGACGCCCGACAAGAGACCCAGTACTTC. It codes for CSARVDARQETQYF.

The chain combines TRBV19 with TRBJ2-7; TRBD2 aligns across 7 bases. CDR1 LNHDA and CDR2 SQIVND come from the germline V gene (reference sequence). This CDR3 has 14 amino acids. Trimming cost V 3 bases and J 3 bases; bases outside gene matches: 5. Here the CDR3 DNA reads TGTGCCAGTAGTATTCGCGGGAGTCGCTACGAGCAGTACTTC. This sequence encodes CASSIRGSRYEQYF.

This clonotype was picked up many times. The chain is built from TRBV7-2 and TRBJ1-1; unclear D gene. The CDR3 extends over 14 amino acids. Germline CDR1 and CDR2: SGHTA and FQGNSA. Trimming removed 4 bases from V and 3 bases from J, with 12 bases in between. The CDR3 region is CASSSFGGYTEAFF. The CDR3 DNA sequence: TGTGCCAGCAGCTCGTTTGGAGGATACACTGAAGCTTTCTTT.

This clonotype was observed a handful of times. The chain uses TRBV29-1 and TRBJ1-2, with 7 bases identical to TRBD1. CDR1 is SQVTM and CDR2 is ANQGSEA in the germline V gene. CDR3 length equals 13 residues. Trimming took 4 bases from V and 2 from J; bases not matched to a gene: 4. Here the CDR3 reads CSVGRGANYGYTF. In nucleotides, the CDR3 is TGCAGCGTTGGCAGGGGGGCAAACTATGGCTACACCTTC.

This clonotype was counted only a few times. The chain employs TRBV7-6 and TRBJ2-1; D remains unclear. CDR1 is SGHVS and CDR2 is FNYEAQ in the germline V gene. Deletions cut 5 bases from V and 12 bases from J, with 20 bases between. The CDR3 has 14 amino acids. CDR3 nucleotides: TGTGCCAGCAGCAGCCGGACCAGCCTCTCCGGGCAGTTCTTC. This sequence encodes CASSSRTSLSGQFF. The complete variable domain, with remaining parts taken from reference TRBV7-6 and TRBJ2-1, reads GAGVSQSPRYKVTKRGQDVALRCDPISGHVSLYWYRQALGQGPEFLTYFNYEAQQDKSGLPNDRFSAERPEGSISTLTIQRTEQRDSAMYRCASSSRTSLSGQFFGPGTRLTVL.